Shown below are 15 T cell receptor beta chains from a single sample sequenced in a study of cytomegalovirus exposure and HLA in healthy donors. The PCR had 60 Vbeta and 13 Jbeta primers. Profiled with immunoSEQ multiplex PCR; TCRdb holds only in-frame clones, not every one. Its listing shows 90,000 to 120,000 clones. The sequenced sample consisted of PBMCs. These receptor sequences come from a middle-aged man in good health and CMV-seronegative.

The CDR3: CASHPTGSGQPQHF. Here the CDR3 DNA reads TGTGCCAGTCACCCGACAGGCTCGGGGCAGCCCCAGCATTTT. The chain uses TRBV19 and TRBJ1-5; D might be TRBD1 (6 bases). Between the trimmed V and J ends, which lost 8 bases and 7 bases, there was a span of 18 bases. The germline V gene has CDR1 LNHDA and CDR2 SQIVND (reference sequence). The CDR3 length is 14 residues.

The V gene is TRBV6-6, the J gene TRBJ1-6; tentative D call: TRBD1 (5 bases). Trimming took 3 bases from V and 14 from J, leaving 11 bases between them. CDR3 length: 12 residues. From germline, CDR1 is MNHNY and CDR2 SVGAGI (reference sequence). This chain's CDR3 is CASSYTGVALHF. DNA for the CDR3: TGTGCCAGCAGTTATACGGGGGTGGCCCTCCACTTT.

The rearrangement joins TRBV5-1 to TRBJ2-7, with 8 bases lining up with TRBD2. V dropped 2 bases and J dropped 3; count of bases not matched to a gene: 4. CDR1 and CDR2 from the germline V gene are SGHRS and YFSETQ. This CDR3 is 14 amino acids long. CDR3 loop: CASSFPSGSYEQYF. DNA for the CDR3: TGCGCCAGCAGCTTTCCCAGCGGGAGCTACGAGCAGTACTTC.

The J gene is TRBJ1-1, the V gene TRBV7-2; 10 bases align to TRBD1. This CDR3 has 14 residues. J gave up 6 bases and V 6 bases, and 7 bases lay outside the gene matches. CDR1 and CDR2 (germline): SGHTA, FQGNSA. CDR3 protein: CASSKPGQGPEAFF. CDR3 nucleotide sequence: TGTGCCAGCAGTAAACCGGGACAGGGGCCTGAAGCTTTCTTT.

The chain links TRBV7-2 to TRBJ2-7; TRBD2 aligns across 14 bases. The CDR3 sequence is 16 residues long. Losses at the gene ends were 2 bases for V and 3 bases for J; bases not matched to a gene: 3. Germline V gene data show CDR1 as SGHTA and CDR2 as FQGNSA. CDR3 sequence: CASSLTGLAGVYEQYF. The CDR3 nucleotides are TGTGCCAGCAGCTTAACGGGACTAGCGGGAGTCTACGAGCAGTACTTC.

The rearrangement uses TRBV2 and TRBJ1-6; D remains ambiguous. Looked up from germline, CDR1 is SNHLY and CDR2 is FYNNEI. CDR3 length: 16 amino acids. With 3 bases removed from V and 6 bases from J, the gap between germline ends came to 15 bases. The CDR3 coding sequence is TGTGCCAGCAGTGAGTCCCTCCCGGGAGGTAATTCACCCCTCCACTTT. This codes for CASSESLPGGNSPLHF. Full variable domain (missing parts from reference TRBV2 and TRBJ1-6): EPEVTQTPSHQVTQMGQEVILRCVPISNHLYFYWYRQILGQKVEFLVSFYNNEISEKSEIFDDQFSVERPDGSNFTLKIRSTKLEDSAMYFCASSESLPGGNSPLHFGNGTRLTVT.

This chain joins TRBV19 and TRBJ1-5; TRBD1 matches 7 bases. The CDR3 spans 16 residues. CDR1 LNHDA and CDR2 SQIVND come from the germline V gene (reference sequence). The ends lost 2 bases at V and 0 bases at J; junction bases unmatched: 4. CDR3 coding DNA: TGTGCCAGTAGTATATGGACAGGCAATAGCAATCAGCCCCAGCATTTT. Protein sequence: CASSIWTGNSNQPQHF.

The CDR3 loop is CASSLSRGPDGYTF. CDR3 bases: TGTGCCAGCAGTTTATCCAGGGGGCCAGATGGCTACACCTTC. This chain links TRBV27 with TRBJ1-2; 8 bases agree with TRBD1. The CDR3 runs 14 residues. Germline values: CDR1 MNHEY, CDR2 SMNVEV (reference sequence). J lost 6 bases, V lost 0 bases, and 3 bases had no gene match.

J is TRBJ1-2 and V is TRBV5-1; 8 bases line up with TRBD1. This CDR3 is built from 16 residues. Germline CDR1 SGHRS, CDR2 YFSETQ. Germline trimming cut 0 bases from V and 4 bases from J; bases unmatched to any gene: 8. The CDR3 sequence: CASSLGGQEIRYGYTF. CDR3 DNA sequence: TGCGCCAGCAGCTTGGGGGGACAGGAGATCCGCTATGGCTACACCTTC.

A remark on this clone: Other DNA sequences in the same sample also yield this CDR3. This chain joins TRBV6-6 and TRBJ2-7; 8 bases agree with TRBD1. The CDR3 loop spans 15 amino acids. Trimming at V came to 4 bases and at J to 4 bases, leaving 9 bases not matched to a gene. Germline CDR1 MNHNY, CDR2 SVGAGI (reference sequence). The CDR3 region has the DNA TGTGCCAGCAGTTTTCCCGGGACAGGCGCTTACGAGCAGTACTTC. This codes for CASSFPGTGAYEQYF.

This chain connects TRBV18 to TRBJ1-1; D is uncertain. This CDR3 is 14 amino acids long. The V end was cut by 5 bases, the J end by 2 bases, with 12 bases between. Germline-derived CDR1 and CDR2 are KGHSH and LQKENI. The CDR3 region is CASSSSQINTEAFF. CDR3 coding DNA: TGTGCCAGCTCATCGTCGCAGATTAACACTGAAGCTTTCTTT. Together with reference TRBV18 and TRBJ1-1, the CDR3 gives the full variable domain: NAGVMQNPRHLVRRRGQEARLRCSPMKGHSHVYWYRQLPEEGLKFMVYLQKENIIDESGMPKERFSAEFPKEGPSILRIQQVVRGDSAAYFCASSSSQINTEAFFGQGTRLTVV.

The V and J genes are TRBV5-1 and TRBJ2-1; 8 bases fit TRBD2. CDR3 length: 16 residues. V shed 4 bases, J shed 7 bases, and the junction held 13 bases outside the gene matches. The V gene's germline CDR1 is SGHRS and CDR2 YFSETQ. In DNA, the CDR3 is TGCGCCAGCAGCCCTGAGGTAGCGGGACCTCCTAATGAGCAGTTCTTC. Protein sequence: CASSPEVAGPPNEQFF.

This sequence joins TRBV6-6 and TRBJ2-7; 7 bases agree with TRBD2. V trimming: 7 bases; J trimming: 3 bases; junction bases outside the gene matches: 12. CDR1 is MNHNY, CDR2 SVGAGI, per germline (reference sequence). The length of the CDR3 is 15 residues. CDR3 DNA: TGTGCCAGCAAGCCGGGGTGGGGGGGGGACTACGAGCAGTACTTC. Protein: CASKPGWGGDYEQYF.

The rearrangement joins TRBV4-2 to TRBJ2-3; TRBD1 might be the D (6 bases). V shed 0 bases and J shed 8 bases, with 9 bases lying between them. The CDR3 extends over 13 amino acids. Looked up from germline, CDR1 is LGHNA and CDR2 is YNFKEQ. CDR3 sequence (DNA): TGTGCCAGCAGCCAAGACAGGGGCATTACGCAGTATTTT. Its translation is CASSQDRGITQYF.

The chain uses TRBV7-2 and TRBJ1-5; 7 positions agree with TRBD1. The V segment lost 1 base and the J segment 0 bases; nucleotides outside the gene matches: 6. The CDR3 extends over 17 amino acids. CDR1 is SGHTA and CDR2 is FQGNSA in the germline V gene. The CDR3 here is CASSLGQGGNSNQPQHF. The CDR3 DNA reads as TGTGCCAGCAGCTTAGGACAGGGAGGTAATAGCAATCAGCCCCAGCATTTT.